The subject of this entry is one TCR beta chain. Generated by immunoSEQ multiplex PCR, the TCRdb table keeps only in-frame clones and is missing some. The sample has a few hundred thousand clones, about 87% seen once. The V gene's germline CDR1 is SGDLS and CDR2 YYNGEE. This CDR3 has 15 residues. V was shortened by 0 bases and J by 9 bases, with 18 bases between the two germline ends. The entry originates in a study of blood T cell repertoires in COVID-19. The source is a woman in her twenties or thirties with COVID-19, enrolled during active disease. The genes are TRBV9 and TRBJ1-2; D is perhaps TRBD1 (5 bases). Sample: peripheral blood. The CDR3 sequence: CASSVAMDNTWSYTF. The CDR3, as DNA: TGTGCCAGCAGCGTAGCCATGGACAATACCTGGAGCTACACCTTC.